These 7 T cell receptor beta chains originate from one sample sequenced in a study of naive and memory T cell subsets. An equimolar mix of two oligonucleotides served as the beta constant-region primer for TRBC1 and TRBC2. Nested alpha and beta constant-region primers with the SP2 primer drove four PCR rounds on ligated cDNA. TCRdb independently ran MiXCR on the UMI-ligation and nested PCR reads; one entry per CDR3 protein. The sample records 80,000 or so distinct CDR3 sequences, over 8.5% being singletons. The sample was naive CD8+ T cells from blood. The receptors derive from a human donor in good health.

This chain connects TRBV12-3 or TRBV12-4 to TRBJ2-1, with D perhaps TRBD2 (6 bases). The CDR3 has 15 amino acids. V lost 5 bases to trimming and J lost 0 bases, with 11 bases between them. In nucleotides, the CDR3 is TGTGCCAGCAGTACGGGACTCCCCTCCTACAATGAGCAGTTCTTC. Translating it yields CASSTGLPSYNEQFF.

Many counts were recorded for this clonotype. The rearrangement uses TRBV27 and TRBJ2-1; a weak D match, TRBD2 (5 bases). This CDR3 comprises 14 residues. Trimming removed 5 bases at V and 4 bases at J, with 12 bases between. Germline assignment: CDR1 MNHEY and CDR2 SMNVEV (reference sequence). The CDR3 reads CASSPGLVYNEQFF. The CDR3 DNA reads TGTGCCAGCAGTCCTGGACTTGTATACAATGAGCAGTTCTTC.

The sample holds a few counts of this clonotype. CDR3 loop: CASMLENIQYF. The CDR3 coding sequence is TGTGCCAGCATGCTTGAAAACATTCAGTACTTC. The chain is built from TRBV6-2 or TRBV6-3 and TRBJ2-4; D unclear. V lost 7 bases and J lost 5, with 6 bases in between. The CDR3 has 11 amino acids. Germline CDR1 reads MNHEY; CDR2 reads SVGEGT.

In its sample, this clonotype was seen many times. The chain combines TRBV27 with TRBJ2-3; TRBD2 matches 12 bases. The ends lost 5 bases at V and 6 bases at J; junction bases unmatched: 9. This CDR3 comprises 16 residues. Germline CDR1 MNHEY, CDR2 SMNVEV (reference sequence). The CDR3: CASSPRTSGNRDTQYF. DNA of the CDR3: TGTGCCAGCAGTCCCCGGACTAGCGGGAATCGGGATACGCAGTATTTT.

In this sample, this clonotype turned up a few times. The chain joins TRBV6-6 to TRBJ2-7; 7 bases line up with TRBD2. The germline gives CDR1 MNHNY, CDR2 SVGAGI (reference sequence). This CDR3 is built from 15 residues. V shed 8 bases, J shed 3 bases, and the junction held 13 bases outside the gene matches. The CDR3 spells CASELGRGGSYEQYF. The CDR3 region has the DNA TGTGCCAGCGAATTAGGGAGAGGCGGGAGCTACGAGCAGTACTTC.

This clonotype was seen repeatedly, ten times or more. The chain has TRBV12-3 or TRBV12-4 and TRBJ1-3; D is unclear. Trimming shortened V by 5 bases and J by 4 bases, and 6 bases separated the two germline ends. This CDR3 region has 12 residues. The CDR3 loop is CASSLGGNTIYF. The CDR3 coding sequence is TGTGCCAGCAGTCTAGGGGGAAACACCATATATTTT.

The sample holds many counts of this clonotype. This chain uses TRBV5-5 with TRBJ2-1; D not resolved. Trimming cost V 0 bases and J 3 bases, with 10 bases left between them. The CDR3 has 15 residues. Looked up from germline, CDR1 is SGHKS and CDR2 is YYEKEE (reference sequence). The CDR3 DNA reads as TGTGCCAGCAGCTTGGATACAGCCCGCTACAATGAGCAGTTCTTC. Amino acid sequence: CASSLDTARYNEQFF.